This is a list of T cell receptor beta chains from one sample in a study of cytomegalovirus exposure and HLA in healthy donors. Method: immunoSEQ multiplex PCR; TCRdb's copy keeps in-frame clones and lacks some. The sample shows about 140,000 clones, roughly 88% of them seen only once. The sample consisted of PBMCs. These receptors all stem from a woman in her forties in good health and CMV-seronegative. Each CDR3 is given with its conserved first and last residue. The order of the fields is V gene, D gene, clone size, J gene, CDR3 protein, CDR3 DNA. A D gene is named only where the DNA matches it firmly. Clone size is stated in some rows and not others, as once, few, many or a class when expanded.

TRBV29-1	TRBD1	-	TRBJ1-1	CSVARTGNTEAFF	TGCAGCGTTGCTCGGACAGGGAACACTGAAGCTTTCTTT
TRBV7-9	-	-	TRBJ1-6	CASQIRDTNSPLHF	TGTGCCAGCCAAATCCGGGACACCAATTCACCCCTCCACTTT
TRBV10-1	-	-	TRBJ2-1	CASSGPLAGRGFSAYNEQFF	TGCGCCAGCAGTGGGCCACTAGCAGGTAGAGGGTTCAGCGCCTACAATGAGCAGTTCTTC
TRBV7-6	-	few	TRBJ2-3	CASSLAPGTDTQYF	TGTGCCAGCAGCTTAGCCCCAGGGACAGATACGCAGTATTTT
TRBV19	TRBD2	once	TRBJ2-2	CASSINGAQGLAGFNTGELFF	TGTGCCAGTAGTATAAACGGGGCCCAGGGACTAGCGGGATTTAACACCGGGGAGCTGTTTTTT
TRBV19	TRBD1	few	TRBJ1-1	CASSATGATEAFF	TGTGCCAGTAGTGCCACAGGGGCAACTGAAGCTTTCTTT
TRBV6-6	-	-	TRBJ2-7	CASSHALAVYEQYF	TGTGCCAGCAGCCACGCCCTAGCAGTCTACGAGCAGTACTTC
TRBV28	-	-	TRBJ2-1	CASSQIMNEQFF	TGTGCCAGCAGCCAGATTATGAATGAGCAGTTCTTC
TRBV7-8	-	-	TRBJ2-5	CASSLALRNGQYF	TGTGCCAGCAGCTTAGCGCTGAGGAACGGGCAGTACTTC
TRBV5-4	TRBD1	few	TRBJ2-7	CASSLEPGQGAGEQYF	TGTGCCAGCAGCTTGGAACCGGGACAGGGGGCAGGAGAGCAGTACTTC